These 22 T cell receptor beta chains share one sample of origin, sequenced in a study of cytomegalovirus exposure and HLA in healthy donors. PCR used 60 Vbeta primers and 13 Jbeta primers. Clones were sequenced by immunoSEQ multiplex PCR, and TCRdb holds only the in-frame ones, with some missing. The table shows 200,000 to 250,000 clones, with about 75% occurring only once. The sequenced material came from PBMCs. Source of these receptors: a young man in good health and CMV-seronegative.

The J gene is TRBJ2-2, the V gene TRBV7-2; 11 bases agree with TRBD2. The junction had 9 bases not matched to a gene; V was cut back by 2 bases and J by 1 base. Germline-derived CDR1 and CDR2 are SGHTA and FQGNSA. The CDR3 covers 19 residues. CDR3 sequence reads: CASSLSRRLAGKNTGELFF. The DNA for the CDR3 is TGTGCCAGCAGCTTAAGCCGAAGACTAGCGGGAAAGAACACCGGGGAGCTGTTTTTT.

The chain recombines TRBV9 with TRBJ1-2; 8 bases agree with TRBD1. Looked up from germline, CDR1 is SGDLS and CDR2 is YYNGEE. CDR3 size: 13 residues. Trimming at V came to 4 bases and at J to 4 bases, leaving 3 bases not matched to a gene. The CDR3 is CASSIGQGYGYTF. Here the CDR3 DNA reads TGTGCCAGCAGCATCGGACAGGGCTATGGCTACACCTTC.

This clone was detected only once. The CDR3 is CASSPGPLLAGDHNEQFF. CDR3 coding DNA: TGTGCCAGCAGCCCCGGGCCCTTACTAGCGGGGGACCACAATGAGCAGTTCTTC. The chain couples TRBV5-4 to TRBJ2-1, with TRBD2 identical over 11 bases. V trimming: 4 bases; J trimming: 5 bases; junction bases outside the gene matches: 14. Germline V CDR1 and CDR2: SGHNT, YYREEE (reference sequence). The CDR3 has 18 amino acids.

The DNA of the CDR3 is TGTGCCAGCAGCCGACTAGCTACTCCCTACGAGCAGTACTTC. The encoded protein is CASSRLATPYEQYF. The J gene is TRBJ2-7, the V gene TRBV7-9; TRBD2 matches at 7 bases. The CDR3 runs to 14 residues. Losses at the gene ends were 5 bases for V and 2 bases for J; bases not matched to a gene: 6. Germline-derived CDR1 and CDR2 are SEHNR and FQNEAQ (reference sequence).

This clone was seen once. The J gene is TRBJ1-2, the V gene TRBV7-9; no definite D call. The germline V and J ends were trimmed by 5 bases and 4 bases, with 8 bases remaining between them. Looked up from germline, CDR1 is SEHNR and CDR2 is FQNEAQ (reference sequence). CDR3 length equals 12 residues. CDR3 coding DNA: TGTGCCAGCAGCCCCGGTCCCTATGGCTACACCTTC. The encoded protein is CASSPGPYGYTF. The variable domain in full, completed from reference TRBV7-9 and TRBJ1-2, reads DTGVSQNPRHKITKRGQNVTFRCDPISEHNRLYWYRQTLGQGPEFLTYFQNEAQLEKSRLLSDRFSAERPKGSFSTLEIQRTEQGDSAMYLCASSPGPYGYTFGSGTRLTVV.

The chain joins TRBV11-3 to TRBJ2-3; 8 positions match TRBD1. Germline-derived CDR1 and CDR2 are SGHNT and YENEEA. CDR3 length: 15 residues. V lost 4 bases and J lost 5; bases outside the gene matches: 8. The CDR3 spells CASSSIQGVEDTQYF. Here the CDR3 DNA reads TGTGCCAGCAGCTCTATACAGGGGGTGGAAGATACGCAGTATTTT.

By proportion, this clone is medium-sized. The rearrangement uses TRBV11-2 and TRBJ2-3; 11 bases match TRBD2. Germline V gene sequence: CDR1 SGHAT, CDR2 FQNNGV. With V trimmed by 5 bases and J by 5 bases, 6 bases remained unmatched. The CDR3 consists of 15 residues. The CDR3 nucleotides read TGTGCCAGCAGCGTGGGACTAGCGGAGAGAGATACGCAGTATTTT. Amino acids: CASSVGLAERDTQYF.

The rearrangement uses TRBV7-8 and TRBJ1-1; D is perhaps TRBD1 (6 bases). The ends were cut back, 5 bases at V and 6 bases at J, with 10 bases in the middle. This CDR3 has 12 amino acids. Germline loops: CDR1 SGHVS, CDR2 FQNEAQ. The CDR3 here is CASSLQGAEAFF. The CDR3 DNA is TGTGCCAGCAGCCTACAGGGCGCTGAAGCTTTCTTT.

The rearrangement joins TRBV6-6 to TRBJ2-1; 7 bases fit TRBD2. The CDR3 totals 16 residues. V lost 4 bases to trimming and J lost 0 bases; unmatched junction nucleotides: 6. Germline V gene data show CDR1 as MNHNY and CDR2 as SVGAGI (reference sequence). The CDR3 sequence: CASSSRAGSSYNEQFF. The CDR3 DNA reads TGTGCCAGCAGTTCTCGAGCGGGGAGCTCCTACAATGAGCAGTTCTTC.

CDR3 nucleotide sequence: TGTGCCACCAGGAAGGTCCCAGAGGAGGGAAACGAGCAGTACTTC. This codes for CATRKVPEEGNEQYF. V is TRBV10-3 and J is TRBJ2-7; D possibly corresponds to TRBD2 (6 bases). Germline CDR1 is ENHRY and CDR2 is SYGVKD. The ends were cut back, 10 bases at V and 5 bases at J, with 24 bases in the middle. CDR3 length: 15 residues.

The gene calls are TRBV5-1 and TRBJ2-7; D is perhaps TRBD1 (5 bases). The CDR3 consists of 14 residues. CDR1 and CDR2 from the germline V gene are SGHRS and YFSETQ. V lost 4 bases and J lost 4, with 15 bases in between. The CDR3 is CASSGREGDYEQYF. CDR3 sequence (DNA): TGCGCCAGCAGCGGCAGGGAAGGGGATTACGAGCAGTACTTC. Complete variable domain (other parts from reference TRBV5-1 and TRBJ2-7): KAGVTQTPRYLIKTRGQQVTLSCSPISGHRSVSWYQQTPGQGLQFLFEYFSETQRNKGNFPGRFSGRQFSNSRSEMNVSTLELGDSALYLCASSGREGDYEQYFGPGTRLTVT.

This chain connects TRBV30 to TRBJ2-7; TRBD1 aligns across 7 bases. V was clipped by 5 bases and J by 2 bases; unmatched bases: 9. Per the germline V gene, CDR1 is GTSNPN and CDR2 is SVGIG (reference sequence). This CDR3 comprises 14 residues. For the CDR3, the DNA is TGTGCCTGGGGCAGGGGGACAGCTACCTACGAGCAGTACTTC. This translates into CAWGRGTATYEQYF.

Only one count was recorded for this clone. A junction end diverges from the germline sequence, so it may reflect a read error. The chain employs TRBV7-9 and TRBJ2-3, with a weak D call TRBD1 (6 bases). This CDR3 has 13 residues. Germline CDR1 is SEHNR and CDR2 is FQNEAQ (reference sequence). The CDR3 DNA sequence: TGTTCCAGCAGCCCACCAGGGGTAGATACGCAGTATTTT. Its translation: CSSSPPGVDTQYF.

This chain links TRBV19 with TRBJ1-4, with a possible D match to TRBD1 (5 bases). Germline assignment: CDR1 LNHDA and CDR2 SQIVND (reference sequence). The CDR3 totals 16 residues. Trimming removed 3 bases at V and 8 bases at J, with 19 bases between. DNA for the CDR3: TGTGCCAGTAGTATTTCCTGGGGGGAGAAGGTCGAAAAACTGTTTTTT. Amino acids: CASSISWGEKVEKLFF.

J is TRBJ2-2 and V is TRBV4-2; a weak D match, TRBD1 (6 bases). Deletions cut 0 bases from V and 1 base from J, with 9 bases between. The CDR3 covers 16 residues. Per the germline V gene, CDR1 is LGHNA and CDR2 is YNFKEQ. The CDR3 DNA follows: TGTGCCAGCAGCCAAGACCCGGGACAGAACACCGGGGAGCTGTTTTTT. Translation gives CASSQDPGQNTGELFF.

There are a few counts of this clone. The chain has TRBV7-6 and TRBJ2-3; TRBD2 aligns across 7 bases. With 1 base clipped from V and 5 bases from J, the junction kept 18 bases outside the gene matches. The CDR3 loop spans 19 amino acids. The germline V gene has CDR1 SGHVS and CDR2 FNYEAQ. Written as DNA, the CDR3 is TGTGCCAGCAGCTTAGTCTCCCCCCACTACTCTCCGGGAGGAGATACGCAGTATTTT. Protein sequence: CASSLVSPHYSPGGDTQYF.

The chain joins TRBV5-8 to TRBJ2-1, with TRBD2 matching 9 bases. The germline V gene has CDR1 SGHTS and CDR2 YDEGEE. The CDR3 has 18 residues. V shed 0 bases, J shed 5 bases, and the junction held 12 bases outside the gene matches. CDR3 amino acids: CASSLASGILGPHNEQFF. In DNA form, the CDR3 reads TGTGCCAGCAGCTTGGCTAGCGGGATTCTTGGCCCCCACAATGAGCAGTTCTTC.

This chain links TRBV18 with TRBJ2-3; 8 bases match TRBD2. V lost 6 bases and J lost 5; bases outside the gene matches: 7. The CDR3 is made up of 14 amino acids. The germline V gene encodes CDR1 KGHSH and CDR2 LQKENI. The CDR3 is CASSGTRNEDTQYF. CDR3 coding DNA: TGTGCCAGCTCCGGGACTAGAAACGAAGATACGCAGTATTTT.

The J gene is TRBJ2-1, the V gene TRBV6-5; possible D gene TRBD2, 8 bases. CDR1 is MNHEY and CDR2 is SVGAGI in the germline V gene. V gave up 6 bases and J gave up 12 bases, with 18 bases separating them. This CDR3 is built from 13 residues. CDR3: CASSNRGLVSQFF. CDR3 DNA sequence: TGTGCCAGCAGCAACAGGGGACTAGTCTCGCAGTTCTTC.

The chain joins TRBV6-6 to TRBJ2-5; 12 bases align to TRBD1. The DNA end lines up better with TRBJ2-7; the J call may be wrong. The CDR3 has 15 residues. CDR1 MNHNY and CDR2 SVGAGI come from the germline V gene (reference sequence). This CDR3 reads CASRSGTGGAYEQYF. The CDR3 nucleotides read TGTGCCAGCAGATCGGGGACAGGGGGCGCTTACGAGCAGTACTTC.

The chain links TRBV7-2 to TRBJ2-3; 9 bases align to TRBD1. Germline V gene data show CDR1 as SGHTA and CDR2 as FQGNSA. The CDR3 is made up of 15 amino acids. Trimming took 5 bases from V and 2 from J; bases not matched to a gene: 5. The CDR3: CASSPRDRATDTQYF. CDR3 DNA sequence: TGTGCCAGCAGCCCCCGGGACAGGGCCACAGATACGCAGTATTTT.

The chain carries TRBV21-1 and TRBJ2-3; the table's D call TRBD2 went unverified against the DNA. TRBV21-1 is tagged as a pseudogene. The CDR3 covers 16 residues. Here the CDR3 DNA reads TGTGCCAGCAGCACCCAGCGGGGGGCCCGCACAGATACGCAGTATTTT. Amino acid sequence: CASSTQRGARTDTQYF.